This TCR beta chain emerged from a study of PD-L1 blockade in urothelial cancer. Study background: At 6 weeks and at 3 weeks (second dose) after treatment start, blood was analyzed. Specimens of blood held a median count of about 140,000 T cells. Study-wide points: Sub-median blood TCR clonality before treatment predicted longer survival.

Regarding time point: pretreatment peripheral blood. Sample numbers ranged from 1 to 8 per patient, encompassing pretreatment and on-treatment collections. Regarding this clone: The antigen is not known.

Data came from immunoSEQ multiplex PCR; TCRdb stores just in-frame clones and leaves some out. Of 65,000 to 80,000 clones in the sample, 90% are singletons; the top ten hold approximately 5%. V lost 4 bases and J 0 bases, leaving 16 bases between the germline ends. CDR1 SGHNT and CDR2 YYREEE come from the germline V gene (reference sequence). CDR3 length: 16 residues. This chain connects TRBV5-4 to TRBJ1-1; TRBD1 is a possible D gene (6 bases). The specimen was PBMCs, collected around atezolizumab (anti-PD-L1) treatment. This clonotype was obtained from a man between 65 and 85 years old with urothelial cancer. CDR3 in amino acids: CASSDNGRTVNTEAFF. CDR3 nucleotide sequence: TGTGCCAGCAGCGATAACGGGAGGACAGTGAACACTGAAGCTTTCTTT.